The following is a TCR beta chain sequence with its context. The data originate from a study of T cell changes during pregnancy in multiple sclerosis. Profiling relied on immunoSEQ multiplex PCR, and the TCRdb table lists in-frame clones only, not all of them. This table has tens of thousands of clones, just under 95% appearing once. V trimming: 3 bases; J trimming: 0 bases; junction bases outside the gene matches: 4. Germline V gene sequence: CDR1 KGHSH, CDR2 LQKENI. The CDR3 has 16 amino acids. This receptor was identified in a female donor with multiple sclerosis, enrolled in a pregnancy study. The material sequenced was peripheral blood, taken in the second trimester of pregnancy. V and J are TRBV18 and TRBJ1-4, with TRBD1 matching over 7 bases. The CDR3 DNA sequence: TGTGCCAGCTCACCCTCTACAGGGGCAACTAATGAAAAACTGTTTTTT. Amino acid sequence: CASSPSTGATNEKLFF.